This TCR beta chain comes out of a study of T cells in Graves' hyperthyroidism and ophthalmopathy. Regions amplified from RNA transcripts were the TCR beta CDR3 regions. With the HTBI primer set, the TCR CDR3 went through a first round of RT-PCR. One entry per CDR3 protein, called by TCRdb with MiXCR from the multiplex PCR reads. The table includes roughly 700,000 distinct CDR3 sequences, approximately 40% detected once. V lost 3 bases, J lost 2 bases, and 21 bases lay in between. The CDR3 is made up of 17 amino acids. CDR1 SGDLS and CDR2 YYNGEE come from the germline V gene. This sequence joins TRBV9 and TRBJ2-7, with D possibly matching TRBD1 (6 bases). This TCR was sampled from a woman aged 35 to 49 with Graves' hyperthyroidism. Sequences were obtained from blood. CDR3 in DNA: TGTGCCAGCAGCGCTGACCCGGACAGCCGAAAAACCTACGAGCAGTACTTC. Residues: CASSADPDSRKTYEQYF.